This T cell receptor beta chain was captured in a study of identical twins. The donor group consisted entirely of healthy Caucasians. General study results and limits: Twins' surplus sharing was weaker for beta out-of-frame sequences. The study based its conclusions on cross-sectional statistical analysis and did not follow the same donors.

One entry per CDR3 protein results from TCRdb running MiXCR on the 5' RACE reads. The sample lists 1.5 million to 2 million distinct CDR3 sequences, about 32% occurring once. The CDR3 loop spans 16 amino acids. V dropped 0 bases and J dropped 3 bases, with 14 bases sitting between them. The germline CDR1 and CDR2 sequences are SGHRS and YFSETQ. This clonotype was seen more than once but under ten times. Antigen: not known. The chain couples TRBV5-1 to TRBJ2-3; TRBD1 is a possible D gene (6 bases). The sequence derives from a newborn girl in good health. Sequencing was done on a sample of cord blood. CDR3 amino acids: CASSLALTGWTDTQYF. The CDR3 coding sequence is TGCGCCAGCAGCTTGGCCTTGACAGGTTGGACAGATACGCAGTATTTT.